This T cell receptor beta chain was sequenced during a study of neurological immune-mediated disorders. Each TCR transcript was tagged with a 10-nucleotide random UMI during 5'RACE. TCRdb re-derived calls from the 5' RACE reads in MiXCR, one entry per CDR3 protein. The sample records approximately 9,400 distinct CDR3 sequences, 22% being singletons. Germline CDR1 reads SQVTM; CDR2 reads ANQGSEA. Trimming took off 6 bases at V and 1 base at J, with 12 bases between the two ends. CDR3 length: 13 residues. Sequenced sample: CD8+ T cells from blood. The chain recombines TRBV29-1 with TRBJ1-1; no definite D call. This clonotype was obtained from a middle-aged woman with multiple sclerosis. CDR3 in amino acids: CSVIGTKNTEAFF. The CDR3 nucleotides are TGCAGCGTCATTGGAACAAAGAACACTGAAGCTTTCTTT.